These T cell receptor beta chains were read from a single sample in a study of T-cell memory formation after mild COVID-19. TCRdb ran MiXCR on the 5' RACE reads and lists one entry per CDR3 protein. The sample consists of about 90,000 distinct CDR3 sequences, approximately 16% of them appearing once. Sample: PBMCs or a T cell subset sorted from them (not recorded which). These receptors were obtained from a man aged 18 to 29 who had mild COVID-19 (a few samples of this study predate the infection). Cell type and time point are not known. Both conserved end residues are part of each CDR3.

v_gene	j_gene	CDR3aa
TRBV12-3/TRBV12-4	TRBJ2-5	CTSSLVLETQYF
TRBV7-8	TRBJ1-5	CASSGRGDQPQHF
TRBV5-1	TRBJ2-1	CASSLYNEQFF
TRBV27	TRBJ1-1	CASQTGWNTEAFF
TRBV4-1	TRBJ2-1	CASSQGQGAFGYEQFF
TRBV20-1	TRBJ2-5	CSVRRGGLSGTWETQYF
TRBV11-3	TRBJ2-5	CASSIGQGAETQYF
TRBV6-5	TRBJ2-6	CASSYSGGANVLTF
TRBV10-3	TRBJ2-1	CAISDPGTGSYNEQFF
TRBV4-3	TRBJ1-1	CASSLDRANTEAFF
TRBV6-5	TRBJ2-5	CASSYSDGGPQETQYF
TRBV24-1	TRBJ2-1	CATSERGDNEQFF
TRBV28	TRBJ1-4	CASSLEWSGNEKLFF
TRBV5-6	TRBJ1-1	CASSFINTEAFF
TRBV5-6	TRBJ2-1	CASGQGSTSNEQFF
TRBV2	TRBJ2-7	CASSAVEQGYEQYF
TRBV7-3	TRBJ2-3	CASSSTVSSTDTQYF